A selection of T cell receptor beta chains follows, all from one sample in a study of blood T cell repertoires in COVID-19. The data were produced by immunoSEQ multiplex PCR, yet TCRdb's version contains in-frame clones alone and is incomplete. The repertoire holds about 38,000 clones, about 82% seen once, with around 4.8% in the top ten. The sample taken for sequencing was peripheral blood. The receptors here all came from a man in his forties or fifties with active COVID-19. Both conserved end residues are part of each CDR3. The order of the fields is CDR3 protein, CDR3 DNA, clone size, D gene, CDR3 length, J gene, V gene. D genes are given only for firm matches. Rows may omit the clone size; those that give it use once, few, many or a size class.

CDR3aa: CASSLRGVAGNTGELFF; CDR3nt: TGTGCCAGCAGCTTACGAGGGGTAGCGGGGAACACCGGGGAGCTGTTTTTT; abundance: -; d_gene: TRBD2; len: 17; j_gene: TRBJ2-2; v_gene: TRBV7-2
CDR3aa: CASSKGPLRSETQYF; CDR3nt: TGTGCCAGCAGCAAAGGACCCCTAAGGAGCGAGACCCAGTACTTC; abundance: -; d_gene: -; len: 15; j_gene: TRBJ2-5; v_gene: TRBV21-1
CDR3aa: CASSKVSGPDTQYF; CDR3nt: TGTGCCAGCAGCAAAGTAAGTGGGCCAGATACGCAGTATTTT; abundance: -; d_gene: -; len: 14; j_gene: TRBJ2-3; v_gene: TRBV28
CDR3aa: CATSRGKGDNSPLHF; CDR3nt: TGTGCCACCAGTAGGGGGAAGGGGGATAATTCACCCCTCCACTTT; abundance: -; d_gene: -; len: 15; j_gene: TRBJ1-6; v_gene: TRBV24-1
CDR3aa: CASSLVSRTNYEQYF; CDR3nt: TGTGCCAGCAGCTTGGTATCACGGACTAACTACGAGCAGTACTTC; abundance: -; d_gene: -; len: 15; j_gene: TRBJ2-7; v_gene: TRBV5-4
CDR3aa: CASPRGGGGLRFF; CDR3nt: TGTGCCAGCCCTCGGGGCGGGGGGGGACTTAGGTTCTTC; abundance: -; d_gene: TRBD2; len: 13; j_gene: TRBJ2-1; v_gene: TRBV11-2
CDR3aa: CSGRQTNYGYTF; CDR3nt: TGCAGCGGAAGACAGACTAACTATGGCTACACCTTC; abundance: -; d_gene: -; len: 12; j_gene: TRBJ1-2; v_gene: TRBV29-1
CDR3aa: CASSTGTVGNTIYF; CDR3nt: TGTGCCAGCAGCACCGGGACAGTTGGAAACACCATATATTTT; abundance: -; d_gene: TRBD1; len: 14; j_gene: TRBJ1-3; v_gene: TRBV5-4
CDR3aa: CASSRQGAANEKLFF; CDR3nt: TGTGCCAGCAGTCGACAGGGGGCGGCTAATGAAAAACTGTTTTTT; abundance: -; d_gene: TRBD1; len: 15; j_gene: TRBJ1-4; v_gene: TRBV7-2
CDR3aa: CASSTNRDRGTLEQFF; CDR3nt: TGTGCCAGCAGCACAAACCGGGACAGGGGGACTCTGGAGCAGTTCTTC; abundance: -; d_gene: TRBD1; len: 16; j_gene: TRBJ2-1; v_gene: TRBV13
CDR3aa: CASSYSGNTGELFF; CDR3nt: TGTGCCAGCAGTTATTCAGGGAACACCGGGGAGCTGTTTTTT; abundance: -; d_gene: -; len: 14; j_gene: TRBJ2-2; v_gene: TRBV27
CDR3aa: CASSPRIAGNSDTQYF; CDR3nt: TGCGCCAGCAGCCCCCGGATAGCGGGGAACTCAGATACGCAGTATTTT; abundance: -; d_gene: TRBD2; len: 16; j_gene: TRBJ2-3; v_gene: TRBV5-1
CDR3aa: CASSPGGGGNTIYF; CDR3nt: TGTGCCAGCAGCCCCGGTGGAGGAGGAAACACCATATATTTT; abundance: medium-sized; d_gene: -; len: 14; j_gene: TRBJ1-3; v_gene: TRBV6-5
CDR3aa: CASSYSATPYTEAFF; CDR3nt: TGTGCCAGCAGTTACTCGGCGACACCTTACACTGAAGCTTTCTTT; abundance: -; d_gene: -; len: 15; j_gene: TRBJ1-1; v_gene: TRBV6-5
CDR3aa: CASGLVAHGQGFRWGRYEQYF; CDR3nt: TGTGCTAGTGGTTTGGTCGCCCACGGACAGGGCTTTAGGTGGGGTCGATACGAGCAGTACTTC; abundance: -; d_gene: TRBD1; len: 21; j_gene: TRBJ2-7; v_gene: TRBV12-5
CDR3aa: CASSFAGDGYTF; CDR3nt: TGCGCCAGCAGCTTTGCAGGGGATGGCTACACCTTC; abundance: -; d_gene: -; len: 12; j_gene: TRBJ1-2; v_gene: TRBV5-1
CDR3aa: CASSVTHPAGFYYGYTF; CDR3nt: TGTGCCAGCAGCGTAACCCACCCGGCGGGGTTTTACTATGGCTACACCTTC; abundance: -; d_gene: -; len: 17; j_gene: TRBJ1-2; v_gene: TRBV9
CDR3aa: CASSESGQGLASPLHF; CDR3nt: TGTGCCAGTAGTGAATCCGGTCAGGGCTTGGCTTCACCCCTCCACTTT; abundance: -; d_gene: -; len: 16; j_gene: TRBJ1-6; v_gene: TRBV19
CDR3aa: CASSLAGGTDTQYF; CDR3nt: TGTGCCAGCAGTCTAGCGGGGGGGACAGATACGCAGTATTTT; abundance: once; d_gene: TRBD2; len: 14; j_gene: TRBJ2-3; v_gene: TRBV7-6
CDR3aa: CASSEAVGGVGSPLHF; CDR3nt: TGTGCCAGCAGTGAAGCGGTTGGGGGGGTCGGTTCACCCCTCCACTTT; abundance: -; d_gene: -; len: 16; j_gene: TRBJ1-6; v_gene: TRBV6-1
CDR3aa: CASRDRGLYNSPLHF; CDR3nt: TGTGCCAGCAGAGACAGGGGGCTCTATAATTCACCCCTCCACTTT; abundance: -; d_gene: TRBD1; len: 15; j_gene: TRBJ1-6; v_gene: TRBV6-5
CDR3aa: CASSPQGSEAFF; CDR3nt: TGTGCCAGCAGCCCACAGGGATCTGAAGCTTTCTTT; abundance: -; d_gene: -; len: 12; j_gene: TRBJ1-1; v_gene: TRBV4-2
CDR3aa: CASSFGLAVGNEQFF; CDR3nt: TGTGCCAGCAGCTTCGGACTAGCAGTAGGGAATGAGCAGTTCTTC; abundance: -; d_gene: TRBD2; len: 15; j_gene: TRBJ2-1; v_gene: TRBV5-4
CDR3aa: CASQSGTGNEETQYF; CDR3nt: TGTGCCAGCCAATCGGGGACAGGGAACGAAGAGACCCAGTACTTC; abundance: -; d_gene: TRBD1; len: 15; j_gene: TRBJ2-5; v_gene: TRBV19
CDR3aa: CASSLGTGLANYGYTF; CDR3nt: TGTGCCAGCAGCTTGGGGACAGGGTTGGCCAACTATGGCTACACCTTC; abundance: -; d_gene: TRBD1; len: 16; j_gene: TRBJ1-2; v_gene: TRBV5-6
CDR3aa: CASIRSGSYNEQFF; CDR3nt: TGTGCCAGCATAAGGAGCGGCTCCTACAATGAGCAGTTCTTC; abundance: once; d_gene: -; len: 14; j_gene: TRBJ2-1; v_gene: TRBV2
CDR3aa: CASSYRDRGDEQYF; CDR3nt: TGTGCCAGCAGTTACCGGGACAGGGGCGACGAGCAGTACTTC; abundance: -; d_gene: TRBD1; len: 14; j_gene: TRBJ2-7; v_gene: TRBV6-5
CDR3aa: CASSQDLGTGGASGYTF; CDR3nt: TGCGCCAGCAGCCAAGACTTAGGGACAGGGGGCGCCTCGGGCTACACCTTC; abundance: medium-sized; d_gene: TRBD1; len: 17; j_gene: TRBJ1-2; v_gene: TRBV4-1
CDR3aa: CASSLTSGGRETQYF; CDR3nt: TGCGCCAGCAGCTTGACTAGCGGGGGACGGGAGACCCAGTACTTC; abundance: -; d_gene: TRBD2; len: 15; j_gene: TRBJ2-5; v_gene: TRBV5-1
CDR3aa: CASRPGTGGREQYF; CDR3nt: TGTGCCAGCAGGCCTGGGACAGGGGGCAGGGAGCAGTACTTC; abundance: -; d_gene: TRBD1; len: 14; j_gene: TRBJ2-7; v_gene: TRBV6-6
CDR3aa: CASSLRASASYEQYF; CDR3nt: TGTGCCAGCAGTTTACGGGCTAGCGCGTCCTACGAGCAGTACTTC; abundance: once; d_gene: -; len: 15; j_gene: TRBJ2-7; v_gene: TRBV27
CDR3aa: CASSPRYTDTQYF; CDR3nt: TGTGCCAGCAGCCCCCGTTACACAGATACGCAGTATTTT; abundance: -; d_gene: -; len: 13; j_gene: TRBJ2-3; v_gene: TRBV28
CDR3aa: CASSPSGGGARQETQYF; CDR3nt: TGTGCCAGCAGCCCCTCGGGCGGGGGGGCCCGGCAAGAGACCCAGTACTTC; abundance: -; d_gene: TRBD2; len: 17; j_gene: TRBJ2-5; v_gene: TRBV9
CDR3aa: CASRVRGSYEQYF; CDR3nt: TGTGCCAGCAGGGTTAGGGGAAGCTACGAGCAGTACTTC; abundance: few; d_gene: -; len: 13; j_gene: TRBJ2-7; v_gene: TRBV5-5
CDR3aa: CAPTGEQYF; CDR3nt: TGTGCTCCGACGGGGGAGCAGTACTTC; abundance: few; d_gene: -; len: 9; j_gene: TRBJ2-7; v_gene: TRBV19
CDR3aa: CASSSLDTQYF; CDR3nt: TGTGCCAGCAGCTCCTTAGATACGCAGTATTTT; abundance: -; d_gene: -; len: 11; j_gene: TRBJ2-3; v_gene: TRBV5-6
CDR3aa: CASRGYTDTQYF; CDR3nt: TGTGCCAGCAGGGGCTACACAGATACGCAGTATTTT; abundance: -; d_gene: -; len: 12; j_gene: TRBJ2-3; v_gene: TRBV2
CDR3aa: CASSLAVQDGRELFF; CDR3nt: TGCGCCAGCAGCTTGGCCGTACAGGACGGCAGGGAGCTGTTTTTT; abundance: few; d_gene: -; len: 15; j_gene: TRBJ2-2; v_gene: TRBV5-1
CDR3aa: CASSRYSTGGEKLFF; CDR3nt: TGTGCCAGCAGCCGATATTCAACGGGGGGTGAAAAACTGTTTTTT; abundance: few; d_gene: -; len: 15; j_gene: TRBJ1-4; v_gene: TRBV14
CDR3aa: CASSRGETQYF; CDR3nt: TGTGCCAGCAGCCGAGGAGAGACCCAGTACTTC; abundance: -; d_gene: -; len: 11; j_gene: TRBJ2-5; v_gene: TRBV3-1/TRBV3-2
CDR3aa: CASSSQGPPYNEQFF; CDR3nt: TGTGCCAGCAGTAGTCAGGGCCCCCCATACAATGAGCAGTTCTTC; abundance: -; d_gene: -; len: 15; j_gene: TRBJ2-1; v_gene: TRBV2
CDR3aa: CASSRSPPDGYTF; CDR3nt: TGTGCCAGCAGCCGATCACCTCCGGATGGCTACACCTTC; abundance: -; d_gene: -; len: 13; j_gene: TRBJ1-2; v_gene: TRBV7-8
CDR3aa: CASSLGWGSPLHF; CDR3nt: TGTGCCAGCAGCTTAGGGTGGGGCTCACCCCTCCACTTT; abundance: -; d_gene: -; len: 13; j_gene: TRBJ1-6; v_gene: TRBV7-2
CDR3aa: CASSIDSGAYNEQFF; CDR3nt: TGTGCCAGTAGTATAGATAGCGGGGCGTACAATGAGCAGTTCTTC; abundance: -; d_gene: TRBD2; len: 15; j_gene: TRBJ2-1; v_gene: TRBV19
CDR3aa: CASSTSGGETQYF; CDR3nt: TGCGCCAGCAGTACTAGCGGGGGAGAGACCCAGTACTTC; abundance: -; d_gene: TRBD2; len: 13; j_gene: TRBJ2-5; v_gene: TRBV5-1
CDR3aa: CASSSGVGSYNEQFF; CDR3nt: TGTGCCAGCAGCTCGGGGGTTGGCTCCTACAATGAGCAGTTCTTC; abundance: -; d_gene: -; len: 15; j_gene: TRBJ2-1; v_gene: TRBV7-9
CDR3aa: CASVLAGLAYNEQFF; CDR3nt: TGTGCCAGCGTTCTCGCGGGGCTAGCTTACAATGAGCAGTTCTTC; abundance: -; d_gene: -; len: 15; j_gene: TRBJ2-1; v_gene: TRBV7-9